This T cell receptor beta chain stems from a study of OX40 agonist ivuxolimab in advanced cancers. Study-wide context: Treatment of patients was with ivuxolimab, an agonistic anti-OX40 (CD134) antibody. Study conclusions and caveats: With doses of 0.1-3.0 mg/kg, partial responders showed among the lowest clonal expansion.

Notes on this clone: Its antigen remains unidentified.

The CDR3 contains 15 residues. Germline V gene data show CDR1 as MGHRA and CDR2 as YSYEKL. Trimming took off 1 base at V and 7 bases at J, with 11 bases between the two ends. Profiled with immunoSEQ multiplex PCR; TCRdb holds only in-frame clones, not every one. The data contain some 84,000 clones, nearly 90% of them singletons. The sequences come from CD4+ or CD8+ T cells sorted from blood, collected in a trial of the OX40 agonist ivuxolimab. The TCR sequence derives from an adult with an advanced solid tumor such as melanoma, head and neck, liver or kidney cancer. The V call is TRBV4-1, the J call TRBJ1-6; D call uncertain. CDR3 loop: CASSQVGRINSPLHF. In DNA, the CDR3 is TGCGCCAGCAGCCAAGTCGGGAGGATCAATTCACCCCTCCACTTT.